This T cell receptor beta chain comes out of a study of T cell responses to AZD1222 COVID-19 vaccine. With 3 bases clipped from V and 5 bases from J, the junction kept 5 bases outside the gene matches. Germline V CDR1 and CDR2: SGHTA, FQGNSA. This CDR3 is built from 14 residues. The table came from immunoSEQ multiplex PCR; TCRdb's copy has only in-frame clones and leaves some out. The profile shows around 150,000 clones, around 92% of them singletons. Source: peripheral blood, taken 28 days after the second AZD1222 dose. This sequence was found in an adult who received the AZD1222 COVID-19 vaccine. The J gene is TRBJ2-7, the V gene TRBV7-2; 9 nucleotides line up with TRBD2. DNA for the CDR3: TGTGCCAGCAGCTTTGGGCTAGCGGGGAACGAGCAGTACTTC. Protein sequence: CASSFGLAGNEQYF.